This paragraph covers one T cell receptor beta chain sequence. This entry belongs to a study of shared clonotypes between healthy human individuals. The naive CD8 population came from CD45RO-negative cells selected for CCR7, without terminally differentiated effector memory CD45RA+ cells. CDR3 length equals 13 residues. Trimming took off 3 bases at V and 5 bases at J, with 8 bases between the two ends. Germline values: CDR1 MNHEY, CDR2 SMNVEV (reference sequence). Using immunoSEQ multiplex PCR, the repertoire was profiled, and TCRdb retains in-frame clones only, with some absent. The sample includes about 2,200,000 clones, approximately 94% seen only once; the top ten take 1.5% to 2%.

V is TRBV27 and J is TRBJ2-1; D is unresolved. The receptor comes from a man in his late teens or twenties in good health. Some clones in this sample may be carry-over from other donors' samples. The source material was naive CD8+ T cells from PBMCs. The DNA of the CDR3 is TGTGCCAGCAGTTTCCCCCCCCACAATGAGCAGTTCTTC. Its translation: CASSFPPHNEQFF.